This T cell receptor (beta chain) appears in the sequencing data of a study of T cell repertoires in cytomegalovirus infection. Study-level information: Newly reported HLA-C-restricted and thoroughly characterized HLA-B-restricted CMV epitopes were employed. It was the public TCR beta signatures that indicated both CMV infection and matching HLA type. Whole-study results and caveats: The study found HLA-C-restricted CMV-specific TCR beta clonotypes dominating the ex vivo response.

TCRdb reanalysed the reads using MiXCR and keeps one entry per CDR3 protein. The data contain 80,000 to 90,000 distinct CDR3 sequences, about half of them singletons. As concerns this clonotype: Its target is unknown.

V was clipped by 5 bases and J by 6 bases, with 17 bases between them. The CDR3 spans 15 residues. CDR1 is SGHTA and CDR2 is FQGTGA in the germline V gene. The sample here was CD8+ T cells from cultured PBMCs, taken from culture after CMV antigen stimulation. The clonotype originates from a human donor in good health (CMV status not recorded). Some clones in this sample may be carry-over from other donors' samples. V is TRBV7-3 and J is TRBJ2-1, with D possibly being TRBD1 (8 bases). CDR3: CASSERDRTVNEQFF. Here the CDR3 DNA reads TGTGCCAGCAGCGAGCGGGACAGGACGGTCAATGAGCAGTTCTTC. The whole variable domain, filled in from reference TRBV7-3 and TRBJ2-1, reads GAGVSQTPSNKVTEKGKYVELRCDPISGHTALYWYRQSLGQGPEFLIYFQGTGAADDSGLPNDRFFAVRPEGSVSTLKIQRTERGDSAVYLCASSERDRTVNEQFFGPGTRLTVL.